Listed below are T cell receptor beta chains from one sample, sequenced in a study of T cell repertoires in cytomegalovirus infection. These receptors have no identified antigens. TCRdb fed the reads into MiXCR, producing one record per CDR3 protein. The sample includes around 570,000 distinct CDR3 sequences, about 39% of them seen just once. The starting material was cultured PBMCs, obtained from culture after CMV antigen stimulation. The receptors here all came from a human donor in good health (CMV status not recorded). Some clones in this sample may be carry-over from other donors' samples. The conserved cysteine and the conserved F or W are not part of the CDR3 here. Each record gives: J gene, V gene, clone size, CDR3 protein. Size tells how often a clone was seen (once, few, many) or the class of an expanded clone, and some rows leave it out.

TRBJ1-1,TRBV2,NA,ASSEDGQRLNTEAF
TRBJ2-7,TRBV12-3/TRBV12-4,NA,ASSLWGSNEQY
TRBJ2-1,TRBV4-1,many,ASSQSRTRSNEQF
TRBJ2-7,TRBV20-1,NA,STDRGPSSYEQY
TRBJ2-1,TRBV7-6,NA,ASSSQFQASNEQF
TRBJ2-3,TRBV7-2,many,ASSSPSTDTQY
TRBJ2-3,TRBV7-2,few,ASSLVGSGRRTDTQY
TRBJ1-5,TRBV2,few,ASRDSTGYSNQPQH
TRBJ2-7,TRBV6-1,many,ASSEPPGLIRYEQY
TRBJ2-7,TRBV20-1,NA,SAQRGYPVEQY
TRBJ2-6,TRBV6-2/TRBV6-3,NA,ASSYSPGRGTGANVLT
TRBJ1-1,TRBV7-9,NA,ASSLAAGDNTEAF
TRBJ2-7,TRBV12-5,few,ASGLPPREQY
TRBJ2-7,TRBV7-2,NA,ASSFSTGPYEQY
TRBJ1-6,TRBV12-3/TRBV12-4,many,ASSPGQGNSPLH
TRBJ2-5,TRBV7-2,many,ASRRGETQY
TRBJ2-1,TRBV7-9,many,ASSPLADIYNEQF
TRBJ1-5,TRBV5-4,NA,ASSITGQGINQPQH
TRBJ1-1,TRBV2,NA,ASTLRQNTEAF
TRBJ2-1,TRBV6-2/TRBV6-3,few,ASSSDRAGEQF
TRBJ2-1,TRBV7-8,few,ASSSWTLDNEQF
TRBJ2-3,TRBV6-2/TRBV6-3,NA,ASIDRPPSTDTQY